This entry lists 10 T cell receptor beta chains sequenced from one sample in a study of shared clonotypes between healthy human individuals. The assay was immunoSEQ multiplex PCR, and TCRdb's table has in-frame clones only and misses some. The repertoire holds hundreds of thousands of clones, with less than 85% as singletons. Sequences were obtained from memory CD4+ T cells sorted from blood. Subset reported: CD45RA-negative fraction. Receptor source: a woman under 40 in good health.

Only a few counts were recorded for this clone. The gene calls are TRBV7-8 and TRBJ2-3; D may be TRBD2 (6 bases). V lost 1 base and J 5 bases, leaving 13 bases between the germline ends. Germline V gene data show CDR1 as SGHVS and CDR2 as FQNEAQ. The CDR3 runs 15 residues. The CDR3 reads CASSLGGVLRDTQYF. The CDR3 DNA sequence: TGTGCCAGCAGCTTAGGGGGGGTACTGCGAGATACGCAGTATTTT.

The chain combines TRBV28 with TRBJ1-5; a weak D match, TRBD1 (5 bases). Trimming removed 7 bases from V and 0 bases from J, with 16 bases in between. Germline loops: CDR1 MDHEN, CDR2 SYDVKM. The CDR3 covers 16 residues. The CDR3 loop is CASILGGTFSNQPQHF. CDR3 coding DNA: TGTGCCAGCATCCTTGGAGGGACTTTTAGCAATCAGCCCCAGCATTTT.

This clone was detected a few times. The V gene is TRBV6-4, the J gene TRBJ1-1; TRBD1 agrees at 8 bases. The CDR3 sequence is 19 residues long. The germline V gene has CDR1 MRHNA and CDR2 SNTAGT. V lost 0 bases to trimming and J lost 0 bases; unmatched junction nucleotides: 12. The CDR3 loop reads CASSDSRSVRGLMNTEAFF. For the CDR3, the DNA is TGTGCCAGCAGTGACTCGAGGTCGGTCAGGGGGCTCATGAACACTGAAGCTTTCTTT.

This chain joins TRBV7-8 and TRBJ2-5, with a weak D call TRBD1 (6 bases). The CDR3 sequence is 16 residues long. V lost 3 bases and J lost 4, with 18 bases in between. Germline V gene lookup returns CDR1 SGHVS and CDR2 FQNEAQ. Written as DNA, the CDR3 is TGTGCCAGCAGCTTTGGGGGCCGAAAGAACGGAGAGACCCAGTACTTC. Translated: CASSFGGRKNGETQYF. The entire variable domain, with the rest obtained from reference TRBV7-8 and TRBJ2-5, is as follows: GAGVSQSPRYKVAKRGQDVALRCDPISGHVSLFWYQQALGQGPEFLTYFQNEAQLDKSGLPSDRFFAERPEGSVSTLKIQRTQQEDSAVYLCASSFGGRKNGETQYFGPGTRLLVL.

The DNA for the CDR3 is TGTGCCAGTAGGAGACTAGCGGGTGAGCAGTTCTTC. Amino acids: CASRRLAGEQFF. J is TRBJ2-1 and V is TRBV19; 10 nucleotides match TRBD2. The trim removed 6 bases at V and 9 bases at J, leaving 2 bases unmatched. Germline V gene data show CDR1 as LNHDA and CDR2 as SQIVND (reference sequence). CDR3 length equals 12 residues.

The chain combines TRBV28 with TRBJ1-3; D unclear. Germline V lookup: CDR1 MDHEN, CDR2 SYDVKM. V was clipped by 6 bases and J by 4 bases, with 16 bases between them. The CDR3 contains 15 residues. CDR3 sequence reads: CASRTPGQAGNTIYF. Written as DNA, the CDR3 is TGTGCCAGCAGAACTCCGGGTCAGGCGGGAAACACCATATATTTT.

This clone was seen only a few times. V and J are TRBV6-1 and TRBJ1-1, with D maybe TRBD1 (5 bases). Germline V gene lookup returns CDR1 MNHNS and CDR2 SASEGT. With 5 bases removed from V and 11 bases from J, the gap between germline ends came to 21 bases. The CDR3 contains 14 residues. CDR3 loop: CASSLRSALRQAFF. CDR3 in DNA: TGTGCCAGCAGTCTCAGGTCGGCCCTCAGACAGGCTTTCTTT.

The chain recombines TRBV25-1 with TRBJ2-5; D ambiguous. The closer fit of TRBJ2-7 to the DNA end suggests the J call may be wrong. This CDR3 is 12 amino acids long. Germline CDR1 and CDR2: MGHDK and SYGVNS. The chain's CDR3 is CASSGQVYEQYF. CDR3 coding DNA: TGTGCCAGCAGTGGTCAAGTCTACGAGCAGTACTTC.

The chain uses TRBV19 and TRBJ1-3; a weak D match, TRBD1 (5 bases). Trimming removed 4 bases from V and 4 bases from J, with 17 bases in between. The CDR3 totals 16 residues. CDR1 and CDR2 from the germline V gene are LNHDA and SQIVND (reference sequence). The DNA for the CDR3 is TGTGCCAGTAGTACCGGACACCCAGCCACGGGAAACACCATATATTTT. Translated: CASSTGHPATGNTIYF.

This chain uses TRBV5-6 with TRBJ2-7; D is tentatively TRBD1 or TRBD2 (5 bases each). From germline, CDR1 is SGHDT and CDR2 YYEEEE. This CDR3 is 15 amino acids long. Trimming left V 0 bases short and J 2 bases short, with 12 bases between. CDR3 sequence (DNA): TGTGCCAGCAGCTTGGGGGGCAGGGAGCCCTACGAGCAGTACTTC. Its translation is CASSLGGREPYEQYF. The full variable domain, completed using reference TRBV5-6 and TRBJ2-7, is DAGVTQSPTHLIKTRGQQVTLRCSPKSGHDTVSWYQQALGQGPQFIFQYYEEEERQRGNFPDRFSGHQFPNYSSELNVNALLLGDSALYLCASSLGGREPYEQYFGPGTRLTVT.